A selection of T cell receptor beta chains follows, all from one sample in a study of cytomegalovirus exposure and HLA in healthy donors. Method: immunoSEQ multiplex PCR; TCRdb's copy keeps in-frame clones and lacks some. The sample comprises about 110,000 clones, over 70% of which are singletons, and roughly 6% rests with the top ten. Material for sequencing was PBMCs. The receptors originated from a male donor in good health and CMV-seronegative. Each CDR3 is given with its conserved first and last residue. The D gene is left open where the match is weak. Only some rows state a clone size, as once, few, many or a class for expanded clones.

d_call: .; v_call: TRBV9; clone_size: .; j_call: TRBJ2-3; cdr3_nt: TGTGCCAGCAGCCCCCAGACAGATACGCAGTATTTT; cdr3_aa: CASSPQTDTQYF
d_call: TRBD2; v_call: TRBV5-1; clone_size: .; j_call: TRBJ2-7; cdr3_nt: TGCGCCAGCAGCCCGGTTGGGCTAGCGGCAGGTTACGAGCAGTACTTC; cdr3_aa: CASSPVGLAAGYEQYF
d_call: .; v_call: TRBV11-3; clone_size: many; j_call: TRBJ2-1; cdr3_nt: TGTGCCAGCAGTTCACACAAATTGGGGGGCAATGAGCAGTTCTTC; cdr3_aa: CASSSHKLGGNEQFF
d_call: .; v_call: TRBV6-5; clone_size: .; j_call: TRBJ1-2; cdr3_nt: TGTGCCAGCAGTTACGGCATTTCTAGGGGGTACTATGGCTACACCTTC; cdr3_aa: CASSYGISRGYYGYTF
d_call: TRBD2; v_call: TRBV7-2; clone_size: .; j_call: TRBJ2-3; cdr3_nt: TGTGCCAGCAGCCCACTAGCGGGAGGGCCTTTGGTAGCAGATACGCAGTATTTT; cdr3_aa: CASSPLAGGPLVADTQYF
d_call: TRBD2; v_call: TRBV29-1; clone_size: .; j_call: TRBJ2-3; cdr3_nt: TGCAGCGTTACTAGCGGCTCCACAGATACGCAGTATTTT; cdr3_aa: CSVTSGSTDTQYF
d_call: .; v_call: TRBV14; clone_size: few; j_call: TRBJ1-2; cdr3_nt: TGTGCCAGCAGCCAAGGGCGGGTCGGAGGCTACACCTTC; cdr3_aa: CASSQGRVGGYTF
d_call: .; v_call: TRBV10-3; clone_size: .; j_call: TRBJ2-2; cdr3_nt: TGTGCCATCAGTGACCAGCGACTCGGAGCCGGGGAGCTGTTTTTT; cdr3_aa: CAISDQRLGAGELFF
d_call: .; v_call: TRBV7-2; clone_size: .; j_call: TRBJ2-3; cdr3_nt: TGTGCCAGCAGCTTAGCCTCCCAGGGCACGCAGTATTTT; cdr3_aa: CASSLASQGTQYF
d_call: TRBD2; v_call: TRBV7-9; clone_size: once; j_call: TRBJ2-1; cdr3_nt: TGTGCCAGCAGCTTCCTAGCGGGAGGCCGTGAGCAGTTCTTC; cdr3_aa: CASSFLAGGREQFF
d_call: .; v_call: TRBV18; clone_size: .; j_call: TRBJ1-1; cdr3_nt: TGTGCCAGCTCACCACTGAAATCCAGTCTTAACACTGAAGCTTTCTTT; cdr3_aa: CASSPLKSSLNTEAFF
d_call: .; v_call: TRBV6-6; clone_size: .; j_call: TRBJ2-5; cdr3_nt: TGTGCCAGCAGATCACACGACAGGCAAGAGACCCAGTACTTC; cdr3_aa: CASRSHDRQETQYF
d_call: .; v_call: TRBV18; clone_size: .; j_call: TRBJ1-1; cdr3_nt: TGTGCCAGCTCACCACCGGGGAGAAGGGTCGACACTGAAGCTTTCTTT; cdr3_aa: CASSPPGRRVDTEAFF
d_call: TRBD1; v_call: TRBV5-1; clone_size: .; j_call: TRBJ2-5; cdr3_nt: TGCGCCAGCAGCCCCTTCCTACAGGGGGAAATGGGGGAGACCCAGTACTTC; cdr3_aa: CASSPFLQGEMGETQYF
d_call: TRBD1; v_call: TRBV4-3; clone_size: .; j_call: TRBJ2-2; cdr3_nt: TGCGCCAGCAGCGACCGGGACAGACACACCGGGGAGCTGTTTTTT; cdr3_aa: CASSDRDRHTGELFF
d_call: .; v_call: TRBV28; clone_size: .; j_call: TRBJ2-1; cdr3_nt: TGTGCCAGCATGGCGCGGAGTGAGCAGTTCTTC; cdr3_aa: CASMARSEQFF
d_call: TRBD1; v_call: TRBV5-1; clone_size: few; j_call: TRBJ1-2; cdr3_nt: TGCGCCAGCAGCTTGGGGGACAGACAGGGGTTCAAAACTAACTATGGCTACACCTTC; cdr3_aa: CASSLGDRQGFKTNYGYTF
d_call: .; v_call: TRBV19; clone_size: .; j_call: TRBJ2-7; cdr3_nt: TGTGCCAGTAGTCGAGCAGGTGAATCCTACGAGCAGTACTTC; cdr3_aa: CASSRAGESYEQYF
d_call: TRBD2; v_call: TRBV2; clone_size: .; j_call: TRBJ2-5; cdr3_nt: TGTGCCAGCAGTGAGAGGGGACTAGCCGAGACCCAGTACTTC; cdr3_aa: CASSERGLAETQYF
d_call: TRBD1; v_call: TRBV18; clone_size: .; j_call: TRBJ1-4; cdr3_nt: TGTGCCAGCTCACCACCGGGACAGTATAATGAAAAACTGTTTTTT; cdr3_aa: CASSPPGQYNEKLFF
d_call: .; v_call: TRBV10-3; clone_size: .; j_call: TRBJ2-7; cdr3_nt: TGTGCCATCAGGCGGCAGGGCTACTACGAGCAGTACTTC; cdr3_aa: CAIRRQGYYEQYF
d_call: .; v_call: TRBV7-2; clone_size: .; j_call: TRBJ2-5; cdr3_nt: TGTGCCAGCAGCTGGCGGCGAGGAGAGACCCAGTACTTC; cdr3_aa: CASSWRRGETQYF
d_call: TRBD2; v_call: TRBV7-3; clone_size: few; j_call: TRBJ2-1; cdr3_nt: TGTGCCAGCAGCCTCTGGACTAGCGGGAGCCCGAATGAGCAGTTCTTC; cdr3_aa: CASSLWTSGSPNEQFF
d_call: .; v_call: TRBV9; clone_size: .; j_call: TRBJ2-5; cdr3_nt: TGTGCCAGCAGCGGAGCTGAAGGAGAGAAGGTGACCCAGTACTTC; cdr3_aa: CASSGAEGEKVTQYF
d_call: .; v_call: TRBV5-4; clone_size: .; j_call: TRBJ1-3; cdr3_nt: TGTGCCAGCAGCTTGGCAGGGGTACCTGGAAACACCATATATTTT; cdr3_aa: CASSLAGVPGNTIYF
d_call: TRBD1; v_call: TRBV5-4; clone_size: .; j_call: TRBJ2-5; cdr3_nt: TGTGCCAGCAGCTTCGACAGGGCGACGGAGACCCAGTACTTC; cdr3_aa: CASSFDRATETQYF
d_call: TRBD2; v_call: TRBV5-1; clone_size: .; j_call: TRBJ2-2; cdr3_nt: TGCGCCAGCAGCCCCCGGGCTAGCGGGAGTGGCACCGGGGAGCTGTTTTTT; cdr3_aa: CASSPRASGSGTGELFF
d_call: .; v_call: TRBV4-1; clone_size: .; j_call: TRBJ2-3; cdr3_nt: TGCGCCAGCAGCCAAGAAAGAGGTGGTCGGACTAACACAGATACGCAGTATTTT; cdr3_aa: CASSQERGGRTNTDTQYF
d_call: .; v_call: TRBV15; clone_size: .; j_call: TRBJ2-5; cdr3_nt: TGTGCCACCAGCAGCCGGTTAGAGACCCAGTACTTC; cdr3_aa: CATSSRLETQYF
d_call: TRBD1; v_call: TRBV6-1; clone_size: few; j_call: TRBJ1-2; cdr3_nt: TGTGCCAGCATACCAGGGGGCCCCCTTCTTGGCTACACCTTC; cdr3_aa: CASIPGGPLLGYTF
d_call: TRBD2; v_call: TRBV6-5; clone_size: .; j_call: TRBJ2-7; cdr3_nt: TGTGCCAGCAGCTCCGGGACTAATCTCCGCGAGCAGTACTTC; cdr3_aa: CASSSGTNLREQYF
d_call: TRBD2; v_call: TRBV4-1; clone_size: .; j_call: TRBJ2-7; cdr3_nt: TGCGCCAGCAGCCAAGAGGGGGGGTGGGAGCAGTACTTC; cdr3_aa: CASSQEGGWEQYF
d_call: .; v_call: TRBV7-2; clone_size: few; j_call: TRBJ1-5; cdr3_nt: TGTGCCAGCAGCTTAGGCAGGGTGAGCAATCAGCCCCAGCATTTT; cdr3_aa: CASSLGRVSNQPQHF
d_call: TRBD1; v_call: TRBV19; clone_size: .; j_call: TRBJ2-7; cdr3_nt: TGTGCCAGTCATCCCACAGGGGAGTCCTACGAGCAGTACTTC; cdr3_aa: CASHPTGESYEQYF
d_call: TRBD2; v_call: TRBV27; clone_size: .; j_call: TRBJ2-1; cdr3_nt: TGTGCCAGCAGTTTCCCTAGCGGGAGGGCCACGTACAATGAGCAGTTCTTC; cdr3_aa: CASSFPSGRATYNEQFF
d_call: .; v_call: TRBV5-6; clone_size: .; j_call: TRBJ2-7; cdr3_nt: TGTGCCAGCAGCTTGCGGAGTACTAGCGAGCAGTACTTC; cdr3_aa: CASSLRSTSEQYF
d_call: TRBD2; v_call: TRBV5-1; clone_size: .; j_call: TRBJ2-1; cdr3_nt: TGCGCCAGCAGCTCTAGCGGGGCCTACAATGAGCAGTTCTTC; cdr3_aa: CASSSSGAYNEQFF
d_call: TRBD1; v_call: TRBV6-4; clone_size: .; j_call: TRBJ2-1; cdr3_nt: TGTGCCAGCAGTGAACAACAGGGGGCCCCCCGATTCTTC; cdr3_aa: CASSEQQGAPRFF
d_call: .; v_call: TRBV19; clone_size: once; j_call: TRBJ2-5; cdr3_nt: TGTGCCAGTAGTATAGATCACCAGGGCCGACAAGAGACCCAGTACTTC; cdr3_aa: CASSIDHQGRQETQYF
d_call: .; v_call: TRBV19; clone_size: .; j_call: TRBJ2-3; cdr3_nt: TGTGCCAGTAGTTCCCAGGAACTCACAGATACGCAGTATTTT; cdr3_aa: CASSSQELTDTQYF
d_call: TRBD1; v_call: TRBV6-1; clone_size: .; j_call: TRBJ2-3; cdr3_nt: TGTGCCAGCAGACCGGGACAGGGGCCGGGGGATACGCAGTATTTT; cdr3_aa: CASRPGQGPGDTQYF
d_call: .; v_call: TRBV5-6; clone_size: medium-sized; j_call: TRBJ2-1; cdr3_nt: TGTGCCAGCAGTTCCGCCACCTGGGAGCGTAATGAGCAGTTCTTC; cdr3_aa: CASSSATWERNEQFF
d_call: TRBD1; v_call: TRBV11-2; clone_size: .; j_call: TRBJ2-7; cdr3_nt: TGTGCCAGCCGACTAACAGGGGGCGCCGCCTACGAGCAGTACTTC; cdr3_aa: CASRLTGGAAYEQYF
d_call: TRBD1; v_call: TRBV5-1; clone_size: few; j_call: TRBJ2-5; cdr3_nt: TGCGCCAGCAGCTTGGACGGGACAGGGAGAGAGACCCAGTACTTC; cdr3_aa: CASSLDGTGRETQYF
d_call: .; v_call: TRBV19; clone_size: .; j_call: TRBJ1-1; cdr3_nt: TGTGCCAGTATTCTCGGGCCAGGGCGTGGCACTGAAGCTTTCTTT; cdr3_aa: CASILGPGRGTEAFF